Listed below are T cell receptor beta chains from one sample, sequenced in a study of a mutant IDH1 vaccine in newly diagnosed glioma. TCRdb's copy holds only in-frame clones and misses some; the assay was immunoSEQ multiplex PCR. The table has tens of thousands of clones, around nine tenths seen once. Their antigens remain unidentified. The specimen comprised PBMCs, sampled from a glioma patient whose treatment included an IDH1 peptide vaccine. These receptor sequences come from a woman between 45 and 60 years old with glioma. The CDR3 runs from the conserved cysteine through the conserved F or W. A D gene is named only where the DNA matches it firmly. A row's size may be missing; if present it is once, few, many or a size class.

J gene: TRBJ2-7
D gene: TRBD2
V gene: TRBV29-1
clone size: NA
CDR3 DNA: TGCAGCGTTGAAGATCGACAAGGGGCTAGCGGTGAGCAGTACTTC
CDR3 protein: CSVEDRQGASGEQYF

J gene: TRBJ2-1
D gene: NA
V gene: TRBV5-1
clone size: once
CDR3 DNA: TGCGCCAGCAGCCCTGACCCGGGCTCCTACAATGAGCAGTTCTTC
CDR3 protein: CASSPDPGSYNEQFF

J gene: TRBJ1-2
D gene: TRBD1
V gene: TRBV19
clone size: NA
CDR3 DNA: TGTGCCAGTAGTACAACATGGGACAGCACTCCTAACTATGGCTACACCTTC
CDR3 protein: CASSTTWDSTPNYGYTF

J gene: TRBJ2-7
D gene: NA
V gene: TRBV6-5
clone size: NA
CDR3 DNA: TGTGCCAGCAGTTCCGACCGGCCCCGGCAGTACTTC
CDR3 protein: CASSSDRPRQYF

J gene: TRBJ2-5
D gene: NA
V gene: TRBV2
clone size: NA
CDR3 DNA: TGTGCCAGCAGTGATATGGGGCAAGAGACCCAGTACTTC
CDR3 protein: CASSDMGQETQYF

J gene: TRBJ2-7
D gene: NA
V gene: TRBV5-1
clone size: NA
CDR3 DNA: TGCGCCAGCAGCTTGGGGACAGCAAGCTACGAGCAGTACTTC
CDR3 protein: CASSLGTASYEQYF

J gene: TRBJ2-2
D gene: TRBD2
V gene: TRBV5-4
clone size: few
CDR3 DNA: TGTGCCAGCAGCCAAGGGACTAGGGAGGGGAACACCGGGGAGCTGTTTTTT
CDR3 protein: CASSQGTREGNTGELFF

J gene: TRBJ1-1
D gene: NA
V gene: TRBV9
clone size: NA
CDR3 DNA: TGTGCCAGCACCCTCGGAGATAGGAACACTGAAGCTTTCTTT
CDR3 protein: CASTLGDRNTEAFF

J gene: TRBJ2-3
D gene: NA
V gene: TRBV14
clone size: NA
CDR3 DNA: TGTGCCAGCAGCCAAGGGCCCCCCCCTAGCACAGATACGCAGTATTTT
CDR3 protein: CASSQGPPPSTDTQYF

J gene: TRBJ1-3
D gene: NA
V gene: TRBV19
clone size: few
CDR3 DNA: TGTGCCAGCAGCCCCGGCACGGGGGGAAACACCATATATTTT
CDR3 protein: CASSPGTGGNTIYF

J gene: TRBJ1-2
D gene: NA
V gene: TRBV7-9
clone size: NA
CDR3 DNA: TGTGCCAGCAGCTTAAGTCATTTATGGGGGACATTTAACTATGGCTACACCTTC
CDR3 protein: CASSLSHLWGTFNYGYTF

J gene: TRBJ2-7
D gene: TRBD1
V gene: TRBV28
clone size: once
CDR3 DNA: TGTGCCAGTATACCTTTGGGGACAGGGGACTACGAGCAGTACTTC
CDR3 protein: CASIPLGTGDYEQYF

J gene: TRBJ1-1
D gene: TRBD1
V gene: TRBV7-8
clone size: NA
CDR3 DNA: TGTGCCAGCAGCTTAGCAAACAGGGGCACTGAAGCTTTCTTT
CDR3 protein: CASSLANRGTEAFF

J gene: TRBJ2-2
D gene: TRBD1
V gene: TRBV7-9
clone size: NA
CDR3 DNA: TGTGCCAGCAGCTTTGGACAGGATAACACCGGGGAGCTGTTTTTT
CDR3 protein: CASSFGQDNTGELFF

J gene: TRBJ2-5
D gene: TRBD2
V gene: TRBV6-1
clone size: NA
CDR3 DNA: TGTGCCAGCCGGACTAGCGGGTACCAAGAGACCCAGTACTTC
CDR3 protein: CASRTSGYQETQYF

J gene: TRBJ2-1
D gene: TRBD2
V gene: TRBV30
clone size: NA
CDR3 DNA: TGTGCCTGGAGCCGACTAGCGGGAGGGCCCTTTTTCTTC
CDR3 protein: CAWSRLAGGPFFF

J gene: TRBJ1-5
D gene: NA
V gene: TRBV5-4
clone size: once
CDR3 DNA: TGTGCCAGCAGCTCCGGGTTCGATCAGCCCCAGCATTTT
CDR3 protein: CASSSGFDQPQHF

J gene: TRBJ1-2
D gene: TRBD1
V gene: TRBV10-3
clone size: NA
CDR3 DNA: TGTGCCATCAGTGAGTCGACTGGACAGGGGGCGCCTGGCTACACCTTC
CDR3 protein: CAISESTGQGAPGYTF

J gene: TRBJ1-3
D gene: TRBD1
V gene: TRBV18
clone size: NA
CDR3 DNA: TGTGCCAGCTCACTGACAGGGGGCGGAAACACCATATATTTT
CDR3 protein: CASSLTGGGNTIYF

J gene: TRBJ2-1
D gene: NA
V gene: TRBV10-2
clone size: NA
CDR3 DNA: TGCGCCAGCAGTGAGTCCGGACTATACAATGAGCAGTTCTTC
CDR3 protein: CASSESGLYNEQFF

J gene: TRBJ2-7
D gene: NA
V gene: TRBV2
clone size: NA
CDR3 DNA: TGTGCCAGCAGACCCGATGGGGCAGGGCGGTCCTACGAGCAGTACTTC
CDR3 protein: CASRPDGAGRSYEQYF

J gene: TRBJ2-1
D gene: NA
V gene: TRBV10-3
clone size: NA
CDR3 DNA: TGTGCCGCAAGAGCTGGGGTAGACTACAATGAGCAGTTCTTC
CDR3 protein: CAARAGVDYNEQFF

J gene: TRBJ2-2
D gene: NA
V gene: TRBV19
clone size: NA
CDR3 DNA: TGTGCCAGTAGTATAAAGGGAAGAAACACCGGGGAGCTGTTTTTT
CDR3 protein: CASSIKGRNTGELFF

J gene: TRBJ2-5
D gene: NA
V gene: TRBV7-8
clone size: once
CDR3 DNA: TGTGCCAGCGGTCATCAAGAGACCCAGTACTTC
CDR3 protein: CASGHQETQYF

J gene: TRBJ2-7
D gene: TRBD1
V gene: TRBV5-5
clone size: NA
CDR3 DNA: TGTGCCAGCAGCCGACAGGGGGGTTCCTACGAGCAGTACTTC
CDR3 protein: CASSRQGGSYEQYF

J gene: TRBJ2-5
D gene: NA
V gene: TRBV28
clone size: NA
CDR3 DNA: TGTGCCAGCAGTTCCAGCGGGGCCGAGGGGGGGACCCAGTACTTC
CDR3 protein: CASSSSGAEGGTQYF

J gene: TRBJ2-7
D gene: NA
V gene: TRBV2
clone size: NA
CDR3 DNA: TGTGCCAGCAGTGAGCAGCAGGGGTACGAGCAGTACTTC
CDR3 protein: CASSEQQGYEQYF

J gene: TRBJ2-1
D gene: NA
V gene: TRBV20-1
clone size: NA
CDR3 DNA: TGCAGTGCGGAGGGGGGAGGTGAGCAGTTCTTC
CDR3 protein: CSAEGGGEQFF

J gene: TRBJ2-2
D gene: TRBD1
V gene: TRBV5-1
clone size: NA
CDR3 DNA: TGCGCCAGCAGCTTGGCCGACAGGGGGGACACCGGGGAGCTGTTTTTT
CDR3 protein: CASSLADRGDTGELFF

J gene: TRBJ1-2
D gene: NA
V gene: TRBV15
clone size: NA
CDR3 DNA: TGTGCCACCAGCAGAGAACGGGGCCTGGGCTATGGCTACACCTTC
CDR3 protein: CATSRERGLGYGYTF

J gene: TRBJ1-5
D gene: TRBD1
V gene: TRBV18
clone size: NA
CDR3 DNA: TGTGCCAGCTCACTTCCCGGGCAGGGGGCGAATCAGCCCCAGCATTTT
CDR3 protein: CASSLPGQGANQPQHF

J gene: TRBJ1-3
D gene: NA
V gene: TRBV9
clone size: once
CDR3 DNA: TGTGCCAGCAGCGTAGATCCTGGAAACACCATATATTTT
CDR3 protein: CASSVDPGNTIYF

J gene: TRBJ1-2
D gene: TRBD1
V gene: TRBV4-1
clone size: NA
CDR3 DNA: TGCGCCAGCAGCCAGACAGGGAACTATGGCTACACCTTC
CDR3 protein: CASSQTGNYGYTF

J gene: TRBJ2-5
D gene: NA
V gene: TRBV18
clone size: NA
CDR3 DNA: TGTGCCAGCTCACCACCGGAGGGCTCCTCACTGGGGACCCAGTACTTC
CDR3 protein: CASSPPEGSSLGTQYF

J gene: TRBJ2-1
D gene: NA
V gene: TRBV5-3
clone size: NA
CDR3 DNA: TGTGCCAGCAGCATCCCCTTCCTGGGGGATGAGCAGTTCTTC
CDR3 protein: CASSIPFLGDEQFF

J gene: TRBJ1-3
D gene: TRBD1
V gene: TRBV9
clone size: few
CDR3 DNA: TGTGCCAGCAGCCCATCGCAGGGGACAGGGAGAGGAAACACCATATATTTT
CDR3 protein: CASSPSQGTGRGNTIYF

J gene: TRBJ2-5
D gene: TRBD2
V gene: TRBV5-1
clone size: NA
CDR3 DNA: TGCGCCAGCCAAGCCCTAGCGGGAGAAGCGAAGACCCAGTACTTC
CDR3 protein: CASQALAGEAKTQYF

J gene: TRBJ2-5
D gene: TRBD2
V gene: TRBV14
clone size: NA
CDR3 DNA: TGTGCCAGCAGCCACCGAGCGGGGCAGAGGCGGGAGACCCAGTACTTC
CDR3 protein: CASSHRAGQRRETQYF

J gene: TRBJ1-1
D gene: NA
V gene: TRBV7-3
clone size: NA
CDR3 DNA: TGTGCCAGCAGCTTATCAGATCGAGTCACTGAAGCTTTCTTT
CDR3 protein: CASSLSDRVTEAFF

J gene: TRBJ2-1
D gene: TRBD2
V gene: TRBV7-6
clone size: NA
CDR3 DNA: TGTGCCAGCAGCTTAAGGGGACTAGGGGTAGACAATGAGCAGTTCTTC
CDR3 protein: CASSLRGLGVDNEQFF

J gene: TRBJ1-5
D gene: NA
V gene: TRBV28
clone size: NA
CDR3 DNA: TGTGCCAGCACCCCATCTGGCTTTAGCAATCAGCCCCAGCATTTT
CDR3 protein: CASTPSGFSNQPQHF

J gene: TRBJ2-2
D gene: NA
V gene: TRBV19
clone size: NA
CDR3 DNA: TGTGCCAGTAGTATCAGTCAGCCGGGCACCGGGGAGCTGTTTTTT
CDR3 protein: CASSISQPGTGELFF

J gene: TRBJ2-5
D gene: TRBD1
V gene: TRBV27
clone size: NA
CDR3 DNA: TGTGCCAGCAGTTTCTCGCGACAGGGTGAGACCCAGTACTTC
CDR3 protein: CASSFSRQGETQYF

J gene: TRBJ2-7
D gene: NA
V gene: TRBV28
clone size: NA
CDR3 DNA: TGTGCCAGCAGTTTATCCGGGTACTACGAGCAGTACTTC
CDR3 protein: CASSLSGYYEQYF

J gene: TRBJ2-1
D gene: NA
V gene: TRBV5-8
clone size: once
CDR3 DNA: TGTGCCAGCAGCCTCGACGGCAACTACAATGAGCAGTTCTTC
CDR3 protein: CASSLDGNYNEQFF

J gene: TRBJ1-1
D gene: NA
V gene: TRBV28
clone size: NA
CDR3 DNA: TGTGCCAGCAGTCGTCCTGCGGGGTTGAACACTGAAGCTTTCTTT
CDR3 protein: CASSRPAGLNTEAFF

J gene: TRBJ1-2
D gene: TRBD1
V gene: TRBV15
clone size: few
CDR3 DNA: TGTGCCACCAGCAGCCGAGTGACAGGGAATGGCTACACCTTC
CDR3 protein: CATSSRVTGNGYTF

J gene: TRBJ2-1
D gene: TRBD2
V gene: TRBV14
clone size: once
CDR3 DNA: TGTGCCAGCACCCGGACTAGCGGGATCAATGAGCAGTTCTTC
CDR3 protein: CASTRTSGINEQFF